At least ten counts were recorded for the clone carrying this T cell receptor beta chain. Time point given: sample taken at primary tumor resection. The input material, whole RNA from tumor, nontumor lung or frozen PBMC, was sequenced unsorted. TCRdb called the 5' RACE reads again in MiXCR, with one record for every CDR3 protein. The sample shows about 40,000 distinct CDR3 sequences, about 5.2% of them seen only once. These data come from a study of spatial heterogeneity in lung cancer. About the research overall: Sequencing consistently turned up more beta-chain sequences than alpha-chain sequences.

From germline, CDR1 is LGHNA and CDR2 YNFKEQ. The CDR3 sequence is 15 residues long. The ends lost 0 bases at V and 9 bases at J; junction bases unmatched: 9. The sample consisted of PBMCs, taken at surgery. The chain joins TRBV4-2 to TRBJ2-5, with TRBD2 matching over 8 bases. This TCR was sampled from a female donor with early-stage non-small cell lung cancer. CDR3 nucleotide sequence: TGTGCCAGCAGCCAAGAACTAGCGGCTAGGGGGGCCCAGTACTTC. Protein product: CASSQELAARGAQYF.